This T cell receptor (beta chain) was profiled in a study of cytomegalovirus exposure and HLA in healthy donors. Study-level findings and limits: Generally TCR sequences proved uncommon, though certain public TCRs appeared in numerous donors. Reports state that TCR beta sequences accurately predicted most subjects' HLA-A and HLA-B alleles. A classifier reportedly called cytomegalovirus status with high sensitivity and specificity.

60 Vbeta and 13 Jbeta primers were used in PCR. TCRdb's table, derived via immunoSEQ multiplex PCR, lists solely in-frame clones and lacks some. The sample records about 130,000 clones, roughly 79% being singletons. Concerning this clone itself: Its target is unknown.

Germline lookup yields CDR1 SGDLS and CDR2 YYNGEE. V trimming: 0 bases; J trimming: 8 bases; junction bases outside the gene matches: 6. The CDR3 sequence is 14 residues long. The TCR originated in a boy between 2 and 10 years old in good health and CMV-seronegative. Sequencing was carried out using PBMCs. The chain has TRBV9 and TRBJ2-3; TRBD2 aligns across 7 bases. The CDR3 here is CASSVGEGSLTQYF. The CDR3 DNA follows: TGTGCCAGCAGCGTAGGGGAGGGGTCACTTACGCAGTATTTT.